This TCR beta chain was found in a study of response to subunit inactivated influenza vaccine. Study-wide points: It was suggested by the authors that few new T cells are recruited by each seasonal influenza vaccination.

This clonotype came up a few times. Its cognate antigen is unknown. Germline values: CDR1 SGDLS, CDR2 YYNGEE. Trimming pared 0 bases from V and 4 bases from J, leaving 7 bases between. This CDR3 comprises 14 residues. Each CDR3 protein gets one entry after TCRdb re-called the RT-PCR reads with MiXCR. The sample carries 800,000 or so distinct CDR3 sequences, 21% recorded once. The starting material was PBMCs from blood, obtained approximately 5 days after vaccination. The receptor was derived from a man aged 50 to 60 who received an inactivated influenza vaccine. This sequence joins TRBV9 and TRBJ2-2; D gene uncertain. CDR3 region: CASSVVSLTGELFF. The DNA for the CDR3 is TGTGCCAGCAGCGTAGTCAGCCTCACCGGGGAGCTGTTTTTT. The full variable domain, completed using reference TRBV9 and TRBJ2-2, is DSGVTQTPKHLITATGQRVTLRCSPRSGDLSVYWYQQSLDQGLQFLIQYYNGEERAKGNILERFSAQQFPDLHSELNLSSLELGDSALYFCASSVVSLTGELFFGEGSRLTVL.